The text below deals with one T cell receptor beta chain. Its antigen is unidentified. CDR3 length: 18 amino acids. This sample was taken from a study of cytomegalovirus exposure and HLA in healthy donors. Study summary: An early release of data contained 75 million to 90 million unique TCRs, which came from HLA-typed donors.

General study points: The authors excluded some V segments, including TRBV6-2 and TRBV6-3, as indistinguishable. It was 164 TCR beta chains that were listed as cytomegalovirus-associated.

Researchers ran the PCR with 60 Vbeta and 13 Jbeta primers. The assay was immunoSEQ multiplex PCR, and TCRdb's table has in-frame clones only and misses some. The profile shows 150,000 to 200,000 clones, roughly 70% of them singletons. The clonotype comes from a man under 40 in good health and CMV-seropositive. The sample was PBMCs. V and J are TRBV21-1 and TRBJ1-3; TRBD1, the table's D call, lacks a check against the DNA. TRBV21-1 is assigned pseudogene status. The DNA for the CDR3 is TGTGCCAGCAGCAAAGTTTGGACAGGGTACGGCCTGGGGAACACCATATATTTT. It codes for CASSKVWTGYGLGNTIYF.